Following are 10 T cell receptor beta chains from one sample sequenced in a study of blood T cell repertoires in COVID-19. Here immunoSEQ multiplex PCR was the method, and the copy in TCRdb shows in-frame clones only, minus some. The sample has 250,000 to 300,000 clones, about 86% seen once. Sample: peripheral blood. All receptors come from a man of 80 years or more with acute or convalescent COVID-19.

V usage is TRBV11-2 and J usage is TRBJ2-5; 8 bases are shared with TRBD2. CDR1 and CDR2 (germline): SGHAT, FQNNGV. V lost 3 bases, J lost 5 bases, and 11 bases stayed unmatched. CDR3 length equals 16 residues. The CDR3 protein is CASSFQGLGPLETQYF. The DNA for the CDR3 is TGTGCCAGCAGCTTTCAGGGACTAGGGCCCCTGGAGACCCAGTACTTC.

The rearrangement uses TRBV24-1 and TRBJ2-1, with D tentatively TRBD1 (6 bases). Germline CDR1 KGHDR, CDR2 SFDVKD. V was cut by 6 bases and J by 6 bases, with 20 bases left in between. The CDR3 is made up of 16 amino acids. This chain's CDR3 is CATSPPATGLVNEQFF. CDR3 DNA sequence: TGTGCCACCAGTCCCCCCGCCACAGGGTTGGTCAATGAGCAGTTCTTC.

V gene TRBV9 combines with J gene TRBJ2-2; 12 bases fit TRBD2. CDR3 length equals 17 residues. Germline CDR1 is SGDLS and CDR2 is YYNGEE. Unmatched junction bases numbered 4, after V lost 0 bases and J lost 4 bases. For the CDR3, the DNA is TGTGCCAGCAGCGTAGCCGGACTAGCGGGGATCACCGGGGAGCTGTTTTTT. It is translated as CASSVAGLAGITGELFF.

V is TRBV19 and J is TRBJ1-5; D call uncertain. The CDR3 length is 15 residues. CDR1 LNHDA and CDR2 SQIVND come from the germline V gene (reference sequence). The V end was cut by 9 bases, the J end by 0 bases, with 15 bases between. The CDR3 loop reads CASKEAGYSNQPQHF. Written as DNA, the CDR3 is TGTGCCAGCAAGGAGGCGGGTTATAGCAATCAGCCCCAGCATTTT.

The chain combines TRBV18 with TRBJ2-7; TRBD2 aligns across 7 bases. This CDR3 comprises 14 residues. The J segment lost 5 bases and the V segment lost 3 bases, leaving 7 bases of the junction unmatched. CDR1 and CDR2 (germline): KGHSH, LQKENI. CDR3 protein: CASSPWRGSDEQYF. As DNA, the CDR3 is TGTGCCAGCTCACCCTGGCGGGGGTCCGACGAGCAGTACTTC.

This chain uses TRBV6-5 with TRBJ1-4; tentative D call: TRBD1 (6 bases). The CDR3 consists of 13 residues. Trimming stripped 4 bases from V and 8 bases from J, with 11 bases between. The germline CDR1 and CDR2 sequences are MNHEY and SVGAGI. The CDR3 DNA follows: TGTGCCAGCAGTTCCCTACAGGGAGAAAAACTGTTTTTT. Translation: CASSSLQGEKLFF.

The table lists this clone with a count of one. The chain combines TRBV27 with TRBJ2-2; D is undetermined. V was cut by 3 bases and J by 3 bases, with 8 bases left in between. CDR1 and CDR2 from the germline V gene are MNHEY and SMNVEV (reference sequence). The CDR3 length is 14 residues. The CDR3 sequence: CASSFGLYTGELFF. The CDR3 bases are TGTGCCAGCAGTTTCGGGTTATACACCGGGGAGCTGTTTTTT.

This clone was seen only a few times. This chain links TRBV28 with TRBJ1-6; 9 bases agree with TRBD1. This CDR3 has 15 amino acids. With 2 bases clipped from V and 9 bases from J, the junction kept 5 bases outside the gene matches. CDR1 is MDHEN, CDR2 SYDVKM, per germline. This CDR3 is CASSLGTGLGSPLHF. As DNA, the CDR3 is TGTGCCAGCAGTTTAGGGACAGGGCTAGGTTCACCCCTCCACTTT.

The rearrangement joins TRBV29-1 to TRBJ1-5, with D maybe TRBD1 (5 bases). The CDR3 extends over 14 amino acids. V was pared by 5 bases and J by 9 bases, with 20 bases between. Looked up from germline, CDR1 is SQVTM and CDR2 is ANQGSEA. Here the CDR3 reads CSVQYRDDGGPQHF. The DNA for the CDR3 is TGCAGCGTTCAGTACCGGGACGACGGGGGGCCCCAGCATTTT.

The chain links TRBV5-1 to TRBJ2-6, with TRBD1 identical over 7 bases. V was clipped by 4 bases and J by 0 bases; unmatched bases: 4. The CDR3 length is 16 residues. Germline V gene sequence: CDR1 SGHRS, CDR2 YFSETQ. The CDR3 nucleotides read TGCGCCAGCAGCACAGGGGACAGCTCTGGGGCCAACGTCCTGACTTTC. Translating gives CASSTGDSSGANVLTF.